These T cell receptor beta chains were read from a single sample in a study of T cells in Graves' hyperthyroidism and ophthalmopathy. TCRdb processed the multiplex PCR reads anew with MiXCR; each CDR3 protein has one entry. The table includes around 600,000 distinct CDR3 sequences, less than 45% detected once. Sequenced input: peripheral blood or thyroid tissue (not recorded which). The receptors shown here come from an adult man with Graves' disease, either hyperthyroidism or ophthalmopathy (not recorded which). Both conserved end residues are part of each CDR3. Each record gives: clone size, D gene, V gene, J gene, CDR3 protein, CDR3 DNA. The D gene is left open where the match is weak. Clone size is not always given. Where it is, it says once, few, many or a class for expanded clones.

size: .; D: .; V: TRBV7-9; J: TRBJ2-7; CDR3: CASSRGKKAYEQYF; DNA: TGTGCCAGCAGCCGAGGGAAGAAGGCCTACGAGCAGTACTTC
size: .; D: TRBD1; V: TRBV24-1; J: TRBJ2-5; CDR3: CATSDPRGQGLQETQYF; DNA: TGTGCCACCAGTGACCCACGGGGACAGGGATTACAAGAGACCCAGTACTTC
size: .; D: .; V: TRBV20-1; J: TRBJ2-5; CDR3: CSARGGLGGRGQETQYF; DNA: TGCAGTGCTAGGGGGGGCCTGGGGGGTAGAGGGCAAGAGACCCAGTACTTC
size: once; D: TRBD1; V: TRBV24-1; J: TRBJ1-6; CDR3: CATSDPGTGTFHF; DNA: TGTGCCACCAGTGACCCAGGGACAGGGACTTTCCACTTT
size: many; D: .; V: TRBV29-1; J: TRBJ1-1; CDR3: CSGKGNTEAFF; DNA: TGCAGCGGAAAGGGGAACACTGAAGCTTTCTTT
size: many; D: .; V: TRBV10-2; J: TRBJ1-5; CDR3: CASSRDINQPQHF; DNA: TGCGCCAGCAGCCGGGACATCAATCAGCCCCAGCATTTT
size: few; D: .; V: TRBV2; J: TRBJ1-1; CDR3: CASSLNVGSGNTEAFF; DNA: TGTGCCAGCAGCCTTAATGTTGGCAGCGGGAACACTGAAGCTTTCTTT
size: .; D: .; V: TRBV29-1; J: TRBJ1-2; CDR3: CSVRRGYTF; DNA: TGCAGCGTTCGGCGAGGCTACACCTTC
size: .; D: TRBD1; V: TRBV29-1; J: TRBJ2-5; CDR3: CSVFGQGETQYF; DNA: TGCAGCGTTTTCGGACAGGGAGAGACCCAGTACTTC
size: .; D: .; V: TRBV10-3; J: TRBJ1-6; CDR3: CAISLLNSPLHF; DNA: TGTGCCATCAGTCTGTTGAATTCACCCCTCCACTTT
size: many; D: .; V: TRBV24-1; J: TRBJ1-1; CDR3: CATSEPGDTEAFF; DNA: TGTGCCACCAGTGAACCAGGGGACACTGAAGCTTTCTTT
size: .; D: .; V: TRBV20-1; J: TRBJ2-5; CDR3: CSASSRTVEPQYF; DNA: TGCAGTGCTAGCTCCAGGACGGTAGAGCCCCAGTACTTC
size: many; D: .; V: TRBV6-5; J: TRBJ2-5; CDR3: CASSPGGPETQYF; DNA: TGTGCCAGCAGTCCCGGGGGGCCGGAGACCCAGTACTTC
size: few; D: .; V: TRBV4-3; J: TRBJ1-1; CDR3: CASSQAQDPEAFF; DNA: TGCGCCAGCAGCCAAGCTCAGGACCCTGAAGCTTTCTTT
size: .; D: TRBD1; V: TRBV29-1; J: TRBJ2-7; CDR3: CSVSRTGSSYGQYF; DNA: TGCAGCGTCAGCCGGACAGGGAGCTCCTACGGGCAGTACTTC
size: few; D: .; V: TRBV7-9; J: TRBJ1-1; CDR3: CASSSIQLTEAFF; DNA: TGTGCCAGCAGCTCCATCCAACTGACTGAAGCTTTCTTT
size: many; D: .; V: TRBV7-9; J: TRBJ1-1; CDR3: CASTGARNTEAFF; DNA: TGTGCCAGCACCGGCGCCCGGAACACTGAAGCTTTCTTT
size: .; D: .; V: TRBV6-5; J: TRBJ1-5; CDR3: CASSYPPWAGLNQPQHF; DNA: TGTGCCAGCAGTTACCCTCCCTGGGCAGGGCTCAATCAGCCCCAGCATTTT
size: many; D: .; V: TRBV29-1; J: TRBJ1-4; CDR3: CSVVFGVNEKLFF; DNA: TGCAGCGTTGTCTTCGGAGTTAATGAAAAACTGTTTTTT
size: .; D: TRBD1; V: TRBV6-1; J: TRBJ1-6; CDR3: CASSEPGQGDSPLHF; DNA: TGTGCCAGCAGTGAACCGGGACAGGGAGATTCACCCCTCCACTTT
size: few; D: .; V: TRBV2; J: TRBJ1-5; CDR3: CASRDPGGGRPQHF; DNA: TGTGCCAGCAGGGACCCGGGTGGGGGAAGGCCCCAGCATTTT
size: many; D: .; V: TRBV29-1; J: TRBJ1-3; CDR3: CSVEGSSSGNTIYF; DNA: TGCAGCGTTGAAGGCTCCTCCTCTGGAAACACCATATATTTT
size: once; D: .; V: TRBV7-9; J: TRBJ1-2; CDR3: CASSPRGNYGCTF; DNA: TGTGCCAGCAGCCCCCGGGGGAACTATGGCTGCACCTTC
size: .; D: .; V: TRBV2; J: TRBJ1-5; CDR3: CAISADGLMINQPQHF; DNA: TGTGCCATCAGCGCGGACGGGCTCATGATCAATCAGCCCCAGCATTTT
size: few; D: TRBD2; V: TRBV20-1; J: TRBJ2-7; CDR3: CSAPGTSFYEQYF; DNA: TGCAGTGCTCCCGGGACTAGCTTTTACGAGCAGTACTTC
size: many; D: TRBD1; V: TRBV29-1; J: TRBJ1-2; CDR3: CSVDRDRVHGYTF; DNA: TGCAGCGTTGATAGGGACAGGGTCCATGGCTACACCTTC
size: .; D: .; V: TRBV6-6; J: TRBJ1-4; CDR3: CASSYGGDRSETLFF; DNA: TGTGCCAGCAGTTACGGGGGGGACCGCTCTGAAACACTGTTTTTT
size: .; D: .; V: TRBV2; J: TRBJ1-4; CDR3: CASSYTRSDEKLFF; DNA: TGTGCCAGCAGCTACACCAGATCGGATGAAAAACTGTTTTTT
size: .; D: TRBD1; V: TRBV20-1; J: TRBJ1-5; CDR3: CSAGGGLDSNQPQHF; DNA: TGCAGTGCAGGAGGGGGCTTGGATAGCAATCAGCCCCAGCATTTT